These 20 T cell receptor beta chains came from one sample sequenced in a study of cytomegalovirus exposure and HLA in healthy donors (dated by TCRdb to 2017 to 2019). Libraries were constructed by the immunoSEQ multiplex PCR assay. The clones in this table, taken by TCRdb from immuneACCESS, are in-frame only. Not every clone is retained; where verified, under half of the shortfall comes from an unresolved V gene, and the cause of the rest is unknown. The sample table holds around 250,000 clones, of which around 89% were seen once. The top ten constitute 0.35% to 0.4% of the sample. The sample was PBMCs. The receptors shown here come from a woman aged 18-35 years in good health and CMV-seronegative.

J is TRBJ1-2 and V is TRBV28, with D perhaps TRBD1 (5 bases). The CDR3 totals 15 residues. Germline-derived CDR1 and CDR2 are MDHEN and SYDVKM. Trimming cost V 6 bases and J 7 bases, with 21 bases left between them. CDR3 sequence (DNA): TGTGCCAGCAGCCCGGAAGGTGGGGCCCTAATTGGCTACACCTTC. It encodes CASSPEGGALIGYTF.

CDR3 bases: TGTGCCAGCAGCTCACCCGGGACAGGGGCCCACGAGCAGTACTTC. It translates to CASSSPGTGAHEQYF. This rearrangement joins TRBV5-4 to TRBJ2-7, with 10 bases aligning to TRBD1. The V and J ends lost 3 bases and 5 bases, in that order; junction bases with no gene match: 8. The CDR3 runs to 15 residues. From germline, CDR1 is SGHNT and CDR2 YYREEE (reference sequence).

This rearrangement joins TRBV7-9 to TRBJ1-2; a weak D match, TRBD1 (5 bases). The CDR3 loop spans 14 amino acids. CDR1 and CDR2 (germline): SEHNR, FQNEAQ (reference sequence). V was pared by 2 bases and J by 4 bases, with 11 bases between. The CDR3 sequence: CASSLNGGAYGYTF. CDR3 sequence (DNA): TGTGCCAGCAGCTTAAACGGGGGTGCCTATGGCTACACCTTC. The whole variable domain, filled in from reference TRBV7-9 and TRBJ1-2, reads DTGVSQNPRHKITKRGQNVTFRCDPISEHNRLYWYRQTLGQGPEFLTYFQNEAQLEKSRLLSDRFSAERPKGSFSTLEIQRTEQGDSAMYLCASSLNGGAYGYTFGSGTRLTVV.

The J gene is TRBJ1-5, the V gene TRBV2, with D possibly TRBD1 on 5 matching bases. The CDR3 contains 13 residues. Trimming shortened V by 6 bases and J by 9 bases, and 15 bases separated the two germline ends. The germline gives CDR1 SNHLY, CDR2 FYNNEI. The CDR3, as DNA: TGTGCCAGCAGGGTGGAGGGGATGGGGCCCCAGCATTTT. Its translation is CASRVEGMGPQHF. Drawing the rest from reference TRBV2 and TRBJ1-5, the complete variable domain is EPEVTQTPSHQVTQMGQEVILRCVPISNHLYFYWYRQILGQKVEFLVSFYNNEISEKSEIFDDQFSVERPDGSNFTLKIRSTKLEDSAMYFCASRVEGMGPQHFGDGTRLSIL.

The V gene is TRBV18, the J gene TRBJ1-2, with D possibly being TRBD1 (5 bases). Trimming shortened V by 0 bases and J by 3 bases, and 8 bases separated the two germline ends. This CDR3 is built from 14 residues. The germline V gene has CDR1 KGHSH and CDR2 LQKENI. Here the CDR3 reads CASSPPARDYGYTF. The DNA of the CDR3 is TGTGCCAGCTCACCACCGGCCAGGGACTATGGCTACACCTTC.

J is TRBJ1-4 and V is TRBV30; TRBD1 matches 8 bases. Germline loops: CDR1 GTSNPN, CDR2 SVGIG (reference sequence). The ends lost 4 bases at V and 7 bases at J; junction bases unmatched: 17. This CDR3 spans 17 amino acids. CDR3 in DNA: TGTGCCTGGACCGACGGACAGGGTCGCCTGGGACGTGAAAAACTGTTTTTT. This sequence encodes CAWTDGQGRLGREKLFF.

This chain connects TRBV19 to TRBJ2-1, with 10 positions matching TRBD2. This CDR3 is 16 amino acids long. J gave up 3 bases and V 7 bases, and 9 bases lay outside the gene matches. Germline V gives CDR1 LNHDA, CDR2 SQIVND (reference sequence). CDR3 in DNA: TGTGCCAGTACGGGGCTAGCGGGGGCAAGCTACAATGAGCAGTTCTTC. Amino acids: CASTGLAGASYNEQFF.

V is TRBV5-1 and J is TRBJ2-2; maybe TRBD2 (5 bases). CDR1 SGHRS and CDR2 YFSETQ come from the germline V gene. V was clipped by 0 bases and J by 6 bases, with 12 bases between them. CDR3 length equals 15 residues. The chain's CDR3 is CASSLGTGYAGELFF. In nucleotides, the CDR3 is TGCGCCAGCAGCTTGGGGACGGGATACGCCGGGGAGCTGTTTTTT.

The chain carries TRBV6-5 and TRBJ2-7; TRBD2 is a possible D gene (5 bases). Trimming took off 0 bases at V and 6 bases at J, with 9 bases between the two ends. Germline loops: CDR1 MNHEY, CDR2 SVGAGI. The CDR3 totals 13 residues. This CDR3 is CASSYSVAGEQYF. CDR3 sequence (DNA): TGTGCCAGCAGTTACTCGGTGGCGGGCGAGCAGTACTTC.

The CDR3 loop reads CASSDSYGQVTGELFF. The CDR3 DNA follows: TGTGCCAGCAGTGATTCGTATGGACAGGTCACCGGGGAGCTGTTTTTT. This sequence joins TRBV25-1 and TRBJ2-2, with TRBD1 matching over 7 bases. J gave up 4 bases and V 3 bases, and 8 bases lay outside the gene matches. Germline-derived CDR1 and CDR2 are MGHDK and SYGVNS. The CDR3 has 16 residues.

The V and J genes are TRBV29-1 and TRBJ1-2; 7 bases line up with TRBD1. Germline CDR1 SQVTM, CDR2 ANQGSEA. V was clipped by 7 bases and J by 5 bases; unmatched bases: 4. The CDR3 runs to 11 residues. The CDR3 bases are TGCAGCGCTCCGACAGGGTATGGCTACACCTTC. As protein: CSAPTGYGYTF.

The chain couples TRBV7-6 to TRBJ2-1; TRBD1 agrees at 7 bases. The V segment lost 5 bases and the J segment 1 base; nucleotides outside the gene matches: 5. CDR1 is SGHVS, CDR2 FNYEAQ, per germline. The CDR3 contains 15 residues. CDR3 in amino acids: CASSPRDSSYNEQFF. CDR3 in DNA: TGTGCCAGCAGCCCACGGGACAGTTCCTACAATGAGCAGTTCTTC.

This clone has only a few counts. V and J are TRBV18 and TRBJ1-2, with TRBD1 matching 7 bases. Germline CDR1 reads KGHSH; CDR2 reads LQKENI. The CDR3 extends over 13 amino acids. Germline trimming cut 6 bases from V and 6 bases from J; bases unmatched to any gene: 7. For the CDR3, the DNA is TGTGCCAGCTCTCGAGACAGGGAAGATGGCTACACCTTC. This translates into CASSRDREDGYTF. The full variable domain, rest sourced from reference TRBV18 and TRBJ1-2, is NAGVMQNPRHLVRRRGQEARLRCSPMKGHSHVYWYRQLPEEGLKFMVYLQKENIIDESGMPKERFSAEFPKEGPSILRIQQVVRGDSAAYFCASSRDREDGYTFGSGTRLTVV.

J is TRBJ1-5 and V is TRBV6-5, with TRBD1 matching over 7 bases. The CDR3 totals 14 residues. V was pared by 0 bases and J by 7 bases, with 3 bases of the junction left unmatched. Per the germline V gene, CDR1 is MNHEY and CDR2 is SVGAGI. The DNA of the CDR3 is TGTGCCAGCAGTTACTCTAGGGGGCAACAGCCCCAGCATTTT. Protein sequence: CASSYSRGQQPQHF.

V is TRBV30 and J is TRBJ1-2; a possible D gene is TRBD1 (6 bases). The CDR3 has 13 residues. Germline V lookup: CDR1 GTSNPN, CDR2 SVGIG (reference sequence). The germline V and J ends were trimmed by 5 bases and 3 bases, with 13 bases remaining between them. The CDR3 nucleotides read TGTGCCTGGCGAAAACAGGGAGACTATGGCTACACCTTC. It encodes CAWRKQGDYGYTF.

This rearrangement joins TRBV29-1 to TRBJ2-4, with TRBD2 identical over 9 bases. The CDR3 has 14 amino acids. After removal of 1 base from V and 3 bases from J, the junction contained 1 base not matched to a gene. Germline V gene lookup returns CDR1 SQVTM and CDR2 ANQGSEA. The CDR3 spells CSVEGAGGKNIQYF. CDR3 in DNA: TGCAGCGTTGAAGGAGCGGGGGGCAAAAACATTCAGTACTTC. The full variable domain, completed using reference TRBV29-1 and TRBJ2-4, is SAVISQKPSRDICQRGTSLTIQCQVDSQVTMMFWYRQQPGQSLTLIATANQGSEATYESGFVIDKFPISRPNLTFSTLTVSNMSPEDSSIYLCSVEGAGGKNIQYFGAGTRLSVL.

The chain recombines TRBV15 with TRBJ2-7, with 8 bases identical to TRBD1. The CDR3 has 14 residues. V shed 4 bases, J shed 2 bases, and the junction held 4 bases outside the gene matches. The V gene's germline CDR1 is LNHNV and CDR2 YYDKDF (reference sequence). CDR3 region: CATSIGQGPYEQYV. CDR3 nucleotides: TGTGCCACCAGCATTGGACAGGGACCCTACGAGCAGTACGTC.

The chain uses TRBV4-1 and TRBJ2-2, with 9 bases aligning to TRBD1. Germline CDR1 is MGHRA and CDR2 is YSYEKL. CDR3 length: 14 amino acids. The V and J ends lost 3 bases and 5 bases, in that order; junction bases with no gene match: 1. The CDR3 loop is CASSHGQGTGELFF. The CDR3 region has the DNA TGCGCCAGCAGCCATGGACAGGGGACCGGGGAGCTGTTTTTT.

J is TRBJ1-1 and V is TRBV11-2; 7 nucleotides line up with TRBD1. The junction had 5 bases not matched to a gene; V was cut back by 6 bases and J by 1 base. The length of the CDR3 is 14 residues. The germline V gene has CDR1 SGHAT and CDR2 FQNNGV. The CDR3 protein is CASRLRQGNTEAFF. CDR3 nucleotide sequence: TGTGCCAGCAGACTTAGACAGGGGAACACTGAAGCTTTCTTT.

The rearrangement uses TRBV9 and TRBJ2-6; a weak D match, TRBD2 (7 bases). The CDR3 length is 19 residues. Trimming cost V 3 bases and J 2 bases, with 21 bases left between them. The germline V gene has CDR1 SGDLS and CDR2 YYNGEE. In nucleotides, the CDR3 is TGTGCCAGCAGCGCCCGCCAGGGGAGGGTCCTAACTGGGGCCAACGTCCTGACTTTC. Translated, it gives CASSARQGRVLTGANVLTF.